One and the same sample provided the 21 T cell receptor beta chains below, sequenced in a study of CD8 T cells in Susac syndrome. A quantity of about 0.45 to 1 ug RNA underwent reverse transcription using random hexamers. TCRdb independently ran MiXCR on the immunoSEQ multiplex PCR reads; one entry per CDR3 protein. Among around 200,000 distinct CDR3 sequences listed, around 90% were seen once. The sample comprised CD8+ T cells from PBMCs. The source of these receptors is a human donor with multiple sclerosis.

The CDR3 here is CASRAGLSGEQYF. CDR3 bases: TGTGCCAGCAGAGCAGGGTTATCAGGAGAGCAGTACTTC. The chain uses TRBV6-6 and TRBJ2-7, with D possibly matching TRBD1 (5 bases). The CDR3 length is 13 residues. Per the germline V gene, CDR1 is MNHNY and CDR2 is SVGAGI (reference sequence). V shed 6 bases and J shed 7 bases, with 16 bases lying between them.

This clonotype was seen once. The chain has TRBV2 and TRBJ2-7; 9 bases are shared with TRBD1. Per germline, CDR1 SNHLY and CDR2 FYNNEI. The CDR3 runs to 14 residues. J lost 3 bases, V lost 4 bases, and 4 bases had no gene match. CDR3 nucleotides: TGTGCCAGCAGTGGGGACAGGGCCAGCTACGAGCAGTACTTC. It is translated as CASSGDRASYEQYF.

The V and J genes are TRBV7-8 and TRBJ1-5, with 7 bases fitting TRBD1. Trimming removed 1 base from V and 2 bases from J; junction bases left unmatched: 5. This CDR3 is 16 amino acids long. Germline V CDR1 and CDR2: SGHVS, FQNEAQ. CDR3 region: CASSLGPGGGNQPQHF. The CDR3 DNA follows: TGTGCCAGCAGCTTAGGCCCAGGGGGTGGCAATCAGCCCCAGCATTTT.

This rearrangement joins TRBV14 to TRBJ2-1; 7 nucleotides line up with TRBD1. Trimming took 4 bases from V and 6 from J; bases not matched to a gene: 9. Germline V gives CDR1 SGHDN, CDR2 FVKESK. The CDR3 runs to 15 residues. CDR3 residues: CASSPPGQHRNEQFF. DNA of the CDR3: TGTGCCAGCAGCCCACCGGGACAGCATCGCAATGAGCAGTTCTTC.

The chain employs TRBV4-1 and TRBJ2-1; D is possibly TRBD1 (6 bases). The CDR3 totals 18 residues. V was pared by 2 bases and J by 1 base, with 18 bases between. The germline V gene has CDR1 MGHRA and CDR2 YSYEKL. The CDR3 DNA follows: TGCGCCAGCAGCCAATACTACGCCGGGACACCGTCCTACAATGAGCAGTTCTTC. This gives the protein CASSQYYAGTPSYNEQFF.

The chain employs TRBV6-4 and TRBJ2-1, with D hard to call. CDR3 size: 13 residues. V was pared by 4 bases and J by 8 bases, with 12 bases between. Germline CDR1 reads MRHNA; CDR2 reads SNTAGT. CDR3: CASSVAGRDEQFF. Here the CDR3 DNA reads TGTGCCAGCAGTGTAGCCGGTCGGGATGAGCAGTTCTTC.

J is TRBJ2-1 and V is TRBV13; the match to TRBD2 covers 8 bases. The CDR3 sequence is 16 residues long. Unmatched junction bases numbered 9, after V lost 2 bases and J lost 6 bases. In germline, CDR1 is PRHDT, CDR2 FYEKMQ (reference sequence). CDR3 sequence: CASSLTTGTSVNEQFF. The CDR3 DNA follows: TGTGCCAGCAGCTTAACCACCGGGACTAGTGTCAATGAGCAGTTCTTC.

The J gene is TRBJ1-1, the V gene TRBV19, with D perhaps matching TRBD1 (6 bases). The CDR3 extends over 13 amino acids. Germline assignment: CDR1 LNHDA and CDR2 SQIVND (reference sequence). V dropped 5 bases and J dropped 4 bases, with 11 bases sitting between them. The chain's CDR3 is CASSLRGGTEAFF. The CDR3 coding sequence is TGTGCCAGTAGTTTAAGGGGGGGCACTGAAGCTTTCTTT.

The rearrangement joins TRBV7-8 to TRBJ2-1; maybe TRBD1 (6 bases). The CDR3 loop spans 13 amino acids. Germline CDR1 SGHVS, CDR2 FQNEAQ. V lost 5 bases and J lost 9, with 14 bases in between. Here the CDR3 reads CASSAPGAREQFF. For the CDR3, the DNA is TGTGCCAGCAGCGCACCAGGGGCTCGTGAGCAGTTCTTC.

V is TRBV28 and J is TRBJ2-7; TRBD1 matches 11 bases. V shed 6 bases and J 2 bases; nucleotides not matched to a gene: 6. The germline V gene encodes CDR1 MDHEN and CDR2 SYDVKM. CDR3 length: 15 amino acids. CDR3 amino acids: CASRSDRGRTYEQYF. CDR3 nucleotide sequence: TGTGCCAGCAGGTCGGACAGGGGGCGGACCTACGAGCAGTACTTC. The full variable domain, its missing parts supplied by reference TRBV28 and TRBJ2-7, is DVKVTQSSRYLVKRTGEKVFLECVQDMDHENMFWYRQDPGLGLRLIYFSYDVKMKEKGDIPEGYSVSREKKERFSLILESASTNQTSMYLCASRSDRGRTYEQYFGPGTRLTVT.

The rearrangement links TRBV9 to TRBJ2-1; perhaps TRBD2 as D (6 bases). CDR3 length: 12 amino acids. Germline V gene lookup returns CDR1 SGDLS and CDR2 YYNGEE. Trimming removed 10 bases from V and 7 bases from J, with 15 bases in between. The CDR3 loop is CAAGPSSNEQFF. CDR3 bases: TGTGCCGCGGGGCCTTCCTCAAATGAGCAGTTCTTC.

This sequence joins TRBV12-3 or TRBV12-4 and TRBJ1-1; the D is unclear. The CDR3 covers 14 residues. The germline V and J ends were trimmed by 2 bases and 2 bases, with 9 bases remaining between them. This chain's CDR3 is CASSLNGLNTEAFF. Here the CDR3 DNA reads TGTGCCAGCAGTTTAAACGGACTAAACACTGAAGCTTTCTTT.

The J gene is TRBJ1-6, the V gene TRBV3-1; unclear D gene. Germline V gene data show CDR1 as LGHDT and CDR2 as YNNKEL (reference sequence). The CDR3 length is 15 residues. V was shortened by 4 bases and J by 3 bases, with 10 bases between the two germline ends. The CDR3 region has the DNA TGTGCCAGCAGCCCGTCGGACGTCTATAATTCACCCCTCCACTTT. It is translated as CASSPSDVYNSPLHF.

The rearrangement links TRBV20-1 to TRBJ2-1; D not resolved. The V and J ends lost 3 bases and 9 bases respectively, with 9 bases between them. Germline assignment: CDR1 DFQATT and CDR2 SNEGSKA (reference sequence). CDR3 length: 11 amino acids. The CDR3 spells CSARSRIEQFF. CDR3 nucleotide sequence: TGCAGTGCTAGGAGCCGAATTGAGCAGTTCTTC.

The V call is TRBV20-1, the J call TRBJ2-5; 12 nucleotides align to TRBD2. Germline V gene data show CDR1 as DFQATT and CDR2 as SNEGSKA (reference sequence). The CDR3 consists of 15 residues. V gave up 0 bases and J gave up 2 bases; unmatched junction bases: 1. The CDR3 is CSARELAGGQETQYF. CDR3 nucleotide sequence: TGCAGTGCTAGAGAGCTAGCGGGAGGGCAAGAGACCCAGTACTTC.

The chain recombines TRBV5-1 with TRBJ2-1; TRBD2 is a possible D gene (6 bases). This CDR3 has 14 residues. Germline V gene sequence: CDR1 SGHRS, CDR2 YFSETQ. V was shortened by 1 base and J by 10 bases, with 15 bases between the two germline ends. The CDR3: CASSLILAQEEQFF. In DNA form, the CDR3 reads TGCGCCAGCAGCTTGATACTAGCACAGGAGGAGCAGTTCTTC. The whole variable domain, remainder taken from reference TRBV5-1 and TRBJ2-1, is KAGVTQTPRYLIKTRGQQVTLSCSPISGHRSVSWYQQTPGQGLQFLFEYFSETQRNKGNFPGRFSGRQFSNSRSEMNVSTLELGDSALYLCASSLILAQEEQFFGPGTRLTVL.

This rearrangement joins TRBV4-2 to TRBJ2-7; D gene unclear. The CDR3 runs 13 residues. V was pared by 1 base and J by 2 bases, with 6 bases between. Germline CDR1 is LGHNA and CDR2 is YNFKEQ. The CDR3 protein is CASSQGPPYEQYF. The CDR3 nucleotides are TGTGCCAGCAGCCAAGGACCCCCCTACGAGCAGTACTTC.

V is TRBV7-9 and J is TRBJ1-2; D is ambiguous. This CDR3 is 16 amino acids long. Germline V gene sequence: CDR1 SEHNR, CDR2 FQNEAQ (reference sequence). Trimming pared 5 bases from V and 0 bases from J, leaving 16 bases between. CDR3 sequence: CASSPIDPVANYGYTF. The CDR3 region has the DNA TGTGCCAGCAGCCCTATAGATCCAGTCGCTAACTATGGCTACACCTTC.

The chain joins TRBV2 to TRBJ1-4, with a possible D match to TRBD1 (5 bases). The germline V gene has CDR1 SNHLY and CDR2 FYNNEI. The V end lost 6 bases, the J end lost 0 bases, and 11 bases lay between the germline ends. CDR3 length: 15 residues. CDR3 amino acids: CASRQGVATNEKLFF. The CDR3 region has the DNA TGTGCCAGCAGGCAGGGAGTAGCAACTAATGAAAAACTGTTTTTT.

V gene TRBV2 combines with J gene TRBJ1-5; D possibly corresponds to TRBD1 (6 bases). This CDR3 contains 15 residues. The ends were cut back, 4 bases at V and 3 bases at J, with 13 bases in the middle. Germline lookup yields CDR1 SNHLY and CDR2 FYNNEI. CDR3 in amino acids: CASSVTGSVNQPQHF. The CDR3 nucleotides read TGTGCCAGCAGTGTTACAGGGAGCGTCAATCAGCCCCAGCATTTT.

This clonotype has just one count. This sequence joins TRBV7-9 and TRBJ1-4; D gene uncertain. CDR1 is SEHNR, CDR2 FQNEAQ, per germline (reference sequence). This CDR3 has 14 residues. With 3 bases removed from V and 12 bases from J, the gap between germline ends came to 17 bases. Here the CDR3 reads CASSFRDVDEELFF. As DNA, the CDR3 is TGTGCCAGCAGCTTTAGGGATGTGGATGAGGAACTGTTTTTT. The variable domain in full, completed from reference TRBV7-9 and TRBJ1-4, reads DTGVSQNPRHKITKRGQNVTFRCDPISEHNRLYWYRQTLGQGPEFLTYFQNEAQLEKSRLLSDRFSAERPKGSFSTLEIQRTEQGDSAMYLCASSFRDVDEELFFGSGTQLSVL.